This T cell receptor (beta chain) came from a study of CD4 T cells in relation to SARS-CoV-2 and coronaviruses. Background on the study: ViraFEST: roughly 10-day antigen culture of PBMCs, then TCR beta CDR3 sequencing. Negative control cultures got HIV-1 Nef peptides or no peptide.

Measured with immunoSEQ multiplex PCR; TCRdb has only the in-frame clones, and not every one. Of 22,000 or so clones listed, over 70% are singletons. Unexposed donor CD4+ T cells date from about 2011-2018, before the COVID-19 pandemic. The cells were cultured for about 10 days before CD4+ T cells were isolated. As regards this clone: The antigen is undetermined.

CDR1 is MNHEY, CDR2 SVGEGT, per germline. The CDR3 length is 15 residues. V was trimmed by 7 bases and J by 3 bases, leaving 18 bases between them. The study's findings and limits: Around 60% of donors had memory CD4+ clonotypes crossrecognizing SARS-CoV-2 and common cold coronavirus spike. Crossreactive clones expanded significantly less to SARS-CoV-2 than monoreactive clones.

This TCR was sampled from a human donor in good health. Sequences were obtained from CD4+ T cells from PBMCs, cultured in vitro. The V call is TRBV6-2 or TRBV6-3, the J call TRBJ1-1, with D perhaps TRBD1 (6 bases). CDR3 sequence reads: CASTPRGGPHTEAFF. CDR3 DNA: TGTGCCAGCACCCCCCGAGGGGGGCCCCACACTGAAGCTTTCTTT.